These 10 T cell receptor beta chains originate from one sample sequenced in a study of blood T cells in healthy people across ages (dated by TCRdb to between 2015 and 2017). The protocol used for the library was 5' RACE. Data came from an Illumina HiSeq 2500. A second PCR of about 6 to 11 cycles was performed with a sample-barcoded 5' primer and a J-beta primer mix. The public reads were quality trimmed at Q25 with fastp and then assembled into clones with MiXCR by TCRdb, keeping productive beta chains. Each CDR3 protein appears once, grouped with its most common genes and DNA. This sample comprises fewer than 800,000 distinct CDR3 sequences, about 30% of them detected only once. In total, the top ten clones hold just over 15% of the sample. Source material: blood. These receptors were obtained from a woman of 80 years or more in good health. Donor details come from another sample of the same person, matched by shared clones.

This sequence joins TRBV25-1 and TRBJ1-6; D gene uncertain. The germline V gene encodes CDR1 MGHDK and CDR2 SYGVNS. The CDR3 is 12 amino acids. The V gene lost 4 bases and the J gene lost 10 bases, with 8 bases spanning the gap. CDR3 bases: TGTGCCAGCAGTGGCGGGAGGTCACCCCTCCACTTT. Protein product: CASSGGRSPLHF.

On this clonotype itself: A read error may be the cause here, since a much bigger clone is one base away. V usage is TRBV12-3 or TRBV12-4 and J usage is TRBJ1-6; unclear D gene. The CDR3 spans 13 residues. The CDR3 DNA reads as TGTGCCAGCAGTTTAGGCCCCAATTCACCCCCCCACTTT. It translates to CASSLGPNSPPHF.

This clonotype was recorded a few times. It may be a read error: a sequence one base away is much more abundant. This chain links TRBV20-1 with TRBJ1-5, with a tentative D call TRBD1 (5 bases). This CDR3 region has 15 residues. V lost 1 base to trimming and J lost 10 bases, with 20 bases between them. CDR1 DFQATT and CDR2 SNEGSKA come from the germline V gene (reference sequence). CDR3 protein: CSARAPRQTTLPQHF. The CDR3 DNA sequence: TGCAGTGCTAGAGCCCCCCGACAGACGACCCTCCCCCAGCATTTT.

In its sample, this clonotype was seen many times. This rearrangement joins TRBV20-1 to TRBJ1-5; D gene uncertain. V lost 6 bases and J 0 bases, leaving 12 bases between the germline ends. The CDR3 extends over 14 amino acids. Per germline, CDR1 DFQATT and CDR2 SNEGSKA (reference sequence). The chain's CDR3 is CSATGGYSNQPQHF. CDR3 bases: TGCAGTGCAACTGGAGGTTATAGCAATCAGCCCCAGCATTTT.

This clonotype came up many times. The gene calls are TRBV29-1 and TRBJ2-5; D is tentatively TRBD1 or TRBD2 (5 bases each). V lost 3 bases, J lost 4 bases, and 12 bases lay in between. The length of the CDR3 is 13 residues. CDR1 and CDR2 from the germline V gene are SQVTM and ANQGSEA. CDR3 DNA sequence: TGCAGCGTTGACAGGGTTCGGGGAGAGACCCAGTACTTC. It is translated as CSVDRVRGETQYF.

This clonotype has a count of ten or more. CDR3 nucleotides: TGTGCCAGCAGCCAAGAGATGGGAGTTTACAATGAGCAGTTCTTC. This encodes CASSQEMGVYNEQFF. The chain uses TRBV3-1 and TRBJ2-1; D is perhaps TRBD2 (5 bases). Trimming shortened V by 0 bases and J by 4 bases, and 10 bases separated the two germline ends. Germline CDR1 is LGHDT and CDR2 is YNNKEL (reference sequence). This CDR3 contains 15 residues.

CDR3: CASRDTGATSQHF. CDR3 nucleotide sequence: TGTGCCAGCAGGGATACAGGGGCTACGTCCCAGCATTTT. The rearrangement joins TRBV6-6 to TRBJ1-5, with 7 bases identical to TRBD1. The junction had 10 bases not matched to a gene; V was cut back by 6 bases and J by 11 bases. Looked up from germline, CDR1 is MNHNY and CDR2 is SVGAGI (reference sequence). The CDR3 runs 13 residues.

A note on this clonotype: Because the CDR3 is missing its conserved closing phenylalanine or tryptophan, this is likely a read error. The DNA is omitted, as the CDR3 cannot be located on it reliably, and the CDR3 follows TCRdb's listing. The gene calls are TRBV6-1 and TRBJ2-1; the D segment call TRBD2 is taken from the table without a DNA check. From its first to its last residue, the CDR3 has 14 amino acids. CDR1 MNHNS and CDR2 SASEGT come from the germline V gene. CDR3 protein: CASSEAGGTRLLEL.

The chain has TRBV10-3 and TRBJ2-5; D tentatively fits TRBD1 or TRBD2 (5 bases each). The germline CDR1 and CDR2 sequences are ENHRY and SYGVKD. Trimming stripped 5 bases from V and 5 bases from J, with 12 bases between. The CDR3 runs 13 residues. The CDR3 DNA sequence: TGTGCCATCAGTCGGGGCAAGGGGGAGACCCAGTACTTC. Amino acids: CAISRGKGETQYF.

As to this clonotype: A much larger clonotype is one base distant, so this may be a read error. The chain joins TRBV20-1 to TRBJ2-4; 8 bases match TRBD1. The DNA end is more similar to TRBJ2-7, so the J call may be wrong. The CDR3 runs to 13 residues. CDR1 is DFQATT, CDR2 SNEGSKA, per germline (reference sequence). The DNA of the CDR3 is TGCGGTGCCCGGGACAGGCTGGGCTACGAGCAGTACTTC. Residues: CGARDRLGYEQYF.